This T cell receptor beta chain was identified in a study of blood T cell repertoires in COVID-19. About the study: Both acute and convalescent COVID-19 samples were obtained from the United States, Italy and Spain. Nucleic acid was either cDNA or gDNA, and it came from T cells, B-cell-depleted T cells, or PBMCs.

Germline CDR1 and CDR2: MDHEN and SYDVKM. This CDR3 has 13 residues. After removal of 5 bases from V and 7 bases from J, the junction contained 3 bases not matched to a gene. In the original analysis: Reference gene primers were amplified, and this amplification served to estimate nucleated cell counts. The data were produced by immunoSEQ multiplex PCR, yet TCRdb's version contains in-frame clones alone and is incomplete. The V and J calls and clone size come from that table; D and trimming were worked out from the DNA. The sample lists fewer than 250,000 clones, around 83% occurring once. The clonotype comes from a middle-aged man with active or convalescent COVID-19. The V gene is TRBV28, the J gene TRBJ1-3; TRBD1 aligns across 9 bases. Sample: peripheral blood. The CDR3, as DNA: TGTGCCAGCAGTGTACAGGGGGCGAACACCATATATTTT. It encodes CASSVQGANTIYF.